The sequence of this T cell receptor beta chain was determined in a study of T-cell reconstitution after alpha-beta-depleted transplantation in children. The germline gives CDR1 SGDLS, CDR2 YYNGEE. Trimming removed 0 bases from V and 2 bases from J, with 12 bases in between. The CDR3 extends over 16 amino acids. It was with unique molecular identifiers that the TCRbeta library was prepared. A single record per CDR3 protein comes from TCRdb applying MiXCR to the PCR reads. The sample has some 520,000 distinct CDR3 sequences, about 30% seen once. This clonotype came up a few times. The chain employs TRBV9 and TRBJ2-1; TRBD1 might be the D (6 bases). This receptor was taken from a human donor who donated a stem cell graft to a child with aplastic anemia. The sequences come from PBMCs from the stem cell graft donor, collected from the stem cell graft. CDR3 sequence: CASSVGKPGAYNEQFF. The CDR3 DNA sequence: TGTGCCAGCAGCGTAGGTAAGCCAGGGGCCTACAATGAGCAGTTCTTC.